Listed here are 30 T cell receptor beta chains from one sample, sequenced in a study of T cell clonotyping in hematopoietic cell transplantation. Time point: recipient sample about 28 days before transplant, after cytoreduction. Using immunoSEQ multiplex PCR, the repertoire was profiled, and TCRdb retains in-frame clones only, with some absent. The repertoire holds tens of thousands of clones, with approximately 81% as singletons. Sequencing was performed on peripheral blood mononuclear cells, taken before stem cell transplant. These receptors came from a man in his sixties with acute myeloid leukemia. Some clones in this sample may be carry-over from other donors' samples.

The chain employs TRBV5-1 and TRBJ2-5; D is unresolved. The V end lost 0 bases, the J end lost 2 bases, and 2 bases lay between the germline ends. The CDR3 runs 12 residues. CDR1 is SGHRS, CDR2 YFSETQ, per germline. Here the CDR3 DNA reads TGCGCCAGCAGCTTGGGACAAGAGACCCAGTACTTC. As protein: CASSLGQETQYF.

The chain links TRBV7-8 to TRBJ1-1, with 7 positions matching TRBD1. After removal of 4 bases from V and 4 bases from J, the junction contained 3 bases not matched to a gene. Germline values: CDR1 SGHVS, CDR2 FQNEAQ. This CDR3 has 13 residues. CDR3 amino acids: CASSYHRGTEAFF. The CDR3 DNA follows: TGTGCCAGCAGCTATCACAGGGGCACTGAAGCTTTCTTT. The full variable domain, with the rest looked up from reference TRBV7-8 and TRBJ1-1, is GAGVSQSPRYKVAKRGQDVALRCDPISGHVSLFWYQQALGQGPEFLTYFQNEAQLDKSGLPSDRFFAERPEGSVSTLKIQRTQQEDSAVYLCASSYHRGTEAFFGQGTRLTVV.

The CDR3 sequence: CASSAWTATNEKLFF. CDR3 coding DNA: TGTGCCAGCAGTGCGTGGACTGCAACTAATGAAAAACTGTTTTTT. This chain uses TRBV28 with TRBJ1-4; unclear D gene. V was cut by 5 bases and J by 0 bases, with 10 bases left in between. In germline, CDR1 is MDHEN, CDR2 SYDVKM. The length of the CDR3 is 15 residues.

The rearrangement joins TRBV6-1 to TRBJ1-4; D is perhaps TRBD1 (6 bases). Germline CDR1 and CDR2: MNHNS and SASEGT. Deletions cut 0 bases from V and 8 bases from J, with 16 bases between. The CDR3 length is 16 residues. DNA of the CDR3: TGTGCCAGCAGTGAAGCGCAGGAGGGGAGGGGGGAAAAACTGTTTTTT. Residues: CASSEAQEGRGEKLFF.

V and J are TRBV29-1 and TRBJ2-2; 8 bases match TRBD1. Per the germline V gene, CDR1 is SQVTM and CDR2 is ANQGSEA. The CDR3 runs 14 residues. V dropped 6 bases and J dropped 7; count of bases not matched to a gene: 10. The CDR3 reads CSVCQGASVGELFF. CDR3 in DNA: TGCAGCGTCTGCCAGGGGGCCTCGGTCGGGGAGCTGTTTTTT.

This clone has only one observation. This chain uses TRBV11-2 with TRBJ2-6; tentative D call: TRBD2 (6 bases). CDR1 is SGHAT and CDR2 is FQNNGV in the germline V gene. The length of the CDR3 is 15 residues. V was shortened by 5 bases and J by 3 bases, with 11 bases between the two germline ends. CDR3 DNA sequence: TGTGCCAGCAGCACCCGCGGGGATGGGGCCAACGTCCTGACTTTC. This translates into CASSTRGDGANVLTF.

This rearrangement joins TRBV7-6 to TRBJ1-5, with 7 bases lining up with TRBD1. Trimming at V came to 5 bases and at J to 5 bases, leaving 3 bases not matched to a gene. Germline CDR1 SGHVS, CDR2 FNYEAQ. The length of the CDR3 is 13 residues. The CDR3 is CASSPDRYQPQHF. The CDR3 region has the DNA TGTGCCAGCAGCCCGGACAGGTATCAGCCCCAGCATTTT.

The chain recombines TRBV29-1 with TRBJ2-7; D is perhaps TRBD2 (5 bases). CDR1 is SQVTM, CDR2 ANQGSEA, per germline. Trimming took off 6 bases at V and 3 bases at J, with 21 bases between the two ends. CDR3 length: 15 residues. The CDR3 DNA reads TGCAGCGTAGTTTTGGACTCCAACGTTGGCTACGAGCAGTACTTC. Its translation: CSVVLDSNVGYEQYF.

The gene calls are TRBV28 and TRBJ2-3; 8 bases agree with TRBD1. V was pared by 5 bases and J by 4 bases, with 5 bases of the junction left unmatched. The CDR3 is 14 residues long. Germline V lookup: CDR1 MDHEN, CDR2 SYDVKM. The CDR3 is CASSRTGYADTQYF. CDR3 nucleotide sequence: TGTGCCAGCAGTCGGACAGGGTATGCAGATACGCAGTATTTT.

V gene TRBV5-1 combines with J gene TRBJ2-7; unclear D gene. This CDR3 spans 12 amino acids. Germline CDR1 and CDR2: SGHRS and YFSETQ. V was pared by 4 bases and J by 4 bases, with 9 bases between. Written as DNA, the CDR3 is TGCGCCAGCAGCCCCTCCGTGTACGAGCAGTACTTC. Translation gives CASSPSVYEQYF.

This chain joins TRBV5-1 and TRBJ1-1; TRBD1 agrees at 9 bases. The CDR3 is made up of 15 amino acids. After removal of 4 bases from V and 6 bases from J, the junction contained 10 bases not matched to a gene. CDR1 and CDR2 (germline): SGHRS, YFSETQ. CDR3 amino acids: CASSVGDREGPEAFF. In DNA form, the CDR3 reads TGCGCCAGCAGCGTGGGGGACAGGGAGGGCCCTGAAGCTTTCTTT.

This chain uses TRBV9 with TRBJ1-2; D call uncertain. The CDR3 is 14 residues long. The ends were cut back, 4 bases at V and 8 bases at J, with 18 bases in the middle. CDR1 and CDR2 (germline): SGDLS, YYNGEE. The CDR3 sequence: CASSTRTGSSGYTF. In DNA form, the CDR3 reads TGTGCCAGCAGCACCCGGACGGGGTCTTCCGGCTACACCTTC. Complete variable domain (other parts from reference TRBV9 and TRBJ1-2): DSGVTQTPKHLITATGQRVTLRCSPRSGDLSVYWYQQSLDQGLQFLIQYYNGEERAKGNILERFSAQQFPDLHSELNLSSLELGDSALYFCASSTRTGSSGYTFGSGTRLTVV.

The rearrangement links TRBV28 to TRBJ1-6, with D unresolved. Germline lookup yields CDR1 MDHEN and CDR2 SYDVKM. This CDR3 is built from 13 residues. The V and J ends lost 5 bases and 2 bases respectively, with 4 bases between them. The CDR3 coding sequence is TGTGCCAGCAGTCTTCCCTATAATTCACCCCTCCACTTT. It specifies CASSLPYNSPLHF. Based on the CDR3 plus reference TRBV28 and TRBJ1-6, the full variable domain is DVKVTQSSRYLVKRTGEKVFLECVQDMDHENMFWYRQDPGLGLRLIYFSYDVKMKEKGDIPEGYSVSREKKERFSLILESASTNQTSMYLCASSLPYNSPLHFGNGTRLTVT.

CDR3 region: CASSIQAGGYGYTF. CDR3 DNA: TGTGCCAGTAGTATCCAGGCGGGGGGCTATGGCTACACCTTC. The chain couples TRBV19 to TRBJ1-2; D might be TRBD1 (5 bases). Looked up from germline, CDR1 is LNHDA and CDR2 is SQIVND (reference sequence). The CDR3 spans 14 residues. V was shortened by 3 bases and J by 4 bases, with 12 bases between the two germline ends.

A few counts support this clone. V and J are TRBV28 and TRBJ2-3, with no clear D. The germline V gene encodes CDR1 MDHEN and CDR2 SYDVKM. This CDR3 spans 15 amino acids. V lost 3 bases to trimming and J lost 0 bases, with 10 bases between them. The CDR3 is CASSFGLPSTDTQYF. The CDR3 region has the DNA TGTGCCAGCAGTTTTGGGCTCCCTAGCACAGATACGCAGTATTTT.

The chain joins TRBV6-5 to TRBJ2-1; D remains ambiguous. The germline V gene encodes CDR1 MNHEY and CDR2 SVGAGI. V shed 2 bases and J shed 10 bases, with 15 bases lying between them. This CDR3 is built from 14 residues. In DNA form, the CDR3 reads TGTGCCAGCAGTTACGATTCCGCCGTGGGCGAGCAGTTCTTC. Protein product: CASSYDSAVGEQFF.

The chain uses TRBV6-5 and TRBJ1-5, with 8 bases fitting TRBD1. J gave up 3 bases and V 6 bases, and 7 bases lay outside the gene matches. Germline CDR1 MNHEY, CDR2 SVGAGI. The CDR3 sequence is 15 residues long. Here the CDR3 DNA reads TGTGCCAGCAGCTCGGACAGGGCCCTCAATCAGCCCCAGCATTTT. Translating gives CASSSDRALNQPQHF.

The CDR3: CASRVAQGPSNQPQHF. CDR3 nucleotides: TGCGCCAGTCGCGTAGCCCAGGGGCCGAGTAATCAGCCCCAGCATTTT. The J gene is TRBJ1-5, the V gene TRBV4-1; tentatively, D is TRBD1 (6 bases). The CDR3 has 16 residues. The V end was cut by 9 bases, the J end by 4 bases, with 22 bases between. Germline assignment: CDR1 MGHRA and CDR2 YSYEKL.

The rearrangement joins TRBV7-2 to TRBJ2-2, with D possibly being TRBD1 (6 bases). V lost 5 bases and J lost 0, with 10 bases in between. The length of the CDR3 is 15 residues. CDR1 is SGHTA, CDR2 FQGNSA, per germline. The CDR3 DNA is TGTGCCAGCAGCCCCGACAGGCCGAACACCGGGGAGCTGTTTTTT. Translation gives CASSPDRPNTGELFF.

This clone has only one observation. The rearrangement links TRBV5-5 to TRBJ2-3; D is possibly TRBD1 or TRBD2 (5 bases each). The length of the CDR3 is 15 residues. V was cut by 3 bases and J by 0 bases, with 11 bases left in between. The V gene's germline CDR1 is SGHKS and CDR2 YYEKEE (reference sequence). The CDR3 bases are TGTGCCAGCAGCTCGGGACGCCCTAGCACAGATACGCAGTATTTT. The encoded protein is CASSSGRPSTDTQYF.

V usage is TRBV11-2 and J usage is TRBJ1-1; D is ambiguous. Germline loops: CDR1 SGHAT, CDR2 FQNNGV. Trimming took off 0 bases at V and 0 bases at J, with 2 bases between the two ends. The CDR3 consists of 13 residues. The CDR3 sequence: CASSLDMNTEAFF. The CDR3 DNA reads TGTGCCAGCAGCTTAGATATGAACACTGAAGCTTTCTTT.

The chain uses TRBV7-6 and TRBJ1-2, with D possibly being TRBD1 (6 bases). Between the trimmed V and J ends, which lost 1 base and 2 bases, there was a span of 11 bases. Germline CDR1 SGHVS, CDR2 FNYEAQ. The CDR3 spans 15 residues. The CDR3 reads CASSLGQGFNYGYTF. The CDR3 region has the DNA TGTGCCAGCAGCTTAGGTCAGGGGTTCAACTATGGCTACACCTTC.

This clone was observed once. The rearrangement joins TRBV4-1 to TRBJ1-5; D gene ambiguous. The germline V gene encodes CDR1 MGHRA and CDR2 YSYEKL. This CDR3 spans 16 amino acids. V lost 0 bases, J lost 3 bases, and 12 bases lay in between. DNA for the CDR3: TGCGCCAGCAGCCAAGAGGTCGGGAGGGTCAATCAGCCCCAGCATTTT. Encoded protein: CASSQEVGRVNQPQHF.

The V call is TRBV6-5, the J call TRBJ2-3; a weak D match, TRBD1 (5 bases). In germline, CDR1 is MNHEY, CDR2 SVGAGI. The V gene lost 2 bases and the J gene lost 2 bases, with 8 bases spanning the gap. The CDR3 consists of 14 residues. The CDR3 DNA reads TGTGCCAGCAGTTACAACAGGAACACAGATACGCAGTATTTT. Encoded protein: CASSYNRNTDTQYF.

V usage is TRBV28 and J usage is TRBJ1-1; no reliable D call. In germline, CDR1 is MDHEN, CDR2 SYDVKM. The V gene lost 2 bases and the J gene lost 2 bases, with 9 bases spanning the gap. The CDR3 consists of 14 residues. The CDR3 is CASSLRQENTEAFF. CDR3 nucleotides: TGTGCCAGCAGTTTACGGCAGGAAAACACTGAAGCTTTCTTT.

The rearrangement joins TRBV6-1 to TRBJ1-2, with D possibly matching TRBD1 (5 bases). V gave up 0 bases and J gave up 5 bases, with 10 bases separating them. The CDR3 is made up of 14 amino acids. The germline CDR1 and CDR2 sequences are MNHNS and SASEGT. DNA for the CDR3: TGTGCCAGCAGTGAAGCGCTGACAGATTATGGCTACACCTTC. This translates into CASSEALTDYGYTF.

The chain employs TRBV10-1 and TRBJ2-3; tentatively, D is TRBD1 or TRBD2 (6 bases each). Germline loops: CDR1 WNHNN, CDR2 SYGVQD (reference sequence). With 5 bases removed from V and 2 bases from J, the gap between germline ends came to 14 bases. The CDR3 consists of 15 residues. CDR3: CASSFGTGATDTQYF. Written as DNA, the CDR3 is TGCGCCAGCAGTTTCGGCACGGGGGCCACAGATACGCAGTATTTT.

The rearrangement joins TRBV7-2 to TRBJ1-6; no firm D call. The ends were cut back, 0 bases at V and 11 bases at J, with 11 bases in the middle. The CDR3 length is 14 residues. Germline V gene lookup returns CDR1 SGHTA and CDR2 FQGNSA. CDR3 nucleotides: TGTGCCAGCAGCTTAGCTCCTAACGGCGCACCCCTCCACTTT. This translates into CASSLAPNGAPLHF.

The chain couples TRBV2 to TRBJ2-2, with 9 bases fitting TRBD1. This CDR3 has 13 residues. Germline V CDR1 and CDR2: SNHLY, FYNNEI. Unmatched junction bases numbered 5, after V lost 7 bases and J lost 8 bases. CDR3: CASIGTGRGELFF. CDR3 nucleotides: TGTGCCAGCATAGGGACAGGGAGAGGGGAGCTGTTTTTT.

The chain is built from TRBV5-1 and TRBJ2-7, with D uncertain. Germline CDR1 SGHRS, CDR2 YFSETQ. Trimming cost V 7 bases and J 0 bases, with 14 bases left between them. The CDR3 has 14 amino acids. This chain's CDR3 is CASGLQEASYEQYF. In DNA, the CDR3 is TGCGCCAGCGGCCTCCAAGAGGCCTCCTACGAGCAGTACTTC. Based on the CDR3 plus reference TRBV5-1 and TRBJ2-7, the full variable domain is KAGVTQTPRYLIKTRGQQVTLSCSPISGHRSVSWYQQTPGQGLQFLFEYFSETQRNKGNFPGRFSGRQFSNSRSEMNVSTLELGDSALYLCASGLQEASYEQYFGPGTRLTVT.